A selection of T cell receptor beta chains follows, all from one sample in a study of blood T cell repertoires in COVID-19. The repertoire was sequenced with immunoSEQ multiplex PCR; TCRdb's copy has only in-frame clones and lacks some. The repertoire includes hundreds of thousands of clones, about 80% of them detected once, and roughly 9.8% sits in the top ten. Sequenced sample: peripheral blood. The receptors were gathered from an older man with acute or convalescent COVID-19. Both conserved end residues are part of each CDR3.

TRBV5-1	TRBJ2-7	CASSLRDRDEQYF
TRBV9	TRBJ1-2	CASSEESNYGYTF
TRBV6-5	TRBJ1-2	CASSLTGAPVGYTF
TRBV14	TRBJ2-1	CASSPLNEQFF
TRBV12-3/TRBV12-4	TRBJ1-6	CASRWLYNSPLHF
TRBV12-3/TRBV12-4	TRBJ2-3	CAGGGAGDTQYF
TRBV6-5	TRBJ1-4	CASSPRGPNEKLFF
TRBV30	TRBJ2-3	CAWTLAGGPPDTQYF
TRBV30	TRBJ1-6	CAWSVYTTGNSPLHF
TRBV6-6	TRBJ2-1	CASRPTSGGAYVEQFF
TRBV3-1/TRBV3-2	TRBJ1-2	CASSHWTVNYGYTF
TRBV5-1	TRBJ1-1	CASSLDLRGGGAFF
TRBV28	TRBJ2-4	CASSLTVIAKNIQYF
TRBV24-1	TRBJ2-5	CATSDGGSFQETQYF
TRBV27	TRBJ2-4	CASSLTRENIQYF
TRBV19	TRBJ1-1	CASSKWTEMNTEAFF
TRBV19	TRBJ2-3	CASSRGTDSTDTQYF
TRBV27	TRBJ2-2	CASSLFGSNTGELFF
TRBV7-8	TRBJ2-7	CASSLNPLLSYEQYF
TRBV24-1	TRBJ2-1	CATSDRSGSHYNEQFF
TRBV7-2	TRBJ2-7	CASSVHRDRIYPYEQYF
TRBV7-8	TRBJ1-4	CACQGGRVEKLFF
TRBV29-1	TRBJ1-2	CSVSPGTGIDNYGYTF
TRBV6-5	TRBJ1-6	CATQDSLYNSPLHF
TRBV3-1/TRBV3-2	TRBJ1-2	CASSQVQGYGYTF
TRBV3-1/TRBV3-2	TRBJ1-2	CASSQIQGIGYTF
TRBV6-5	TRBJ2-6	CASSLGQSGANVLTF
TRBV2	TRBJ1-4	CASSEHNEKLFF
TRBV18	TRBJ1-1	CASSPQQGGGTEAFF
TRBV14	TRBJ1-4	CASSQWRANEKLFF
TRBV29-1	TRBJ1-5	CSVEGRPGGPQHF
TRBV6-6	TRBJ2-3	CASSRKSGTSGEADTQYF
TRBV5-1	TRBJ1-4	CASSLGAVSTNEKLFF
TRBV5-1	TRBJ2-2	CASSLDPKLSTGELFF
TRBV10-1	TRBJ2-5	CASSFGHVGAETQYF
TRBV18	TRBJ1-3	CASSPIDRGKSGNTIYF
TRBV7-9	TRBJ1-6	CASSSLSGQGVGTLHF
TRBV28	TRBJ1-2	CASHEGRLQGGYTF
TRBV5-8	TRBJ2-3	CASSFYRGRGNTQYF
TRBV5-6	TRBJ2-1	CASSVQGSPAYNEQFF
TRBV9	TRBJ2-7	CASSPGLAGGLTYEQYF
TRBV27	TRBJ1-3	CASSLSGNTIYF
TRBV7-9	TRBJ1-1	CASSQGSTRNTEAFF
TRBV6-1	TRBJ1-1	CASSALFFGGNTEAFF
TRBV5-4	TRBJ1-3	CATAPGQGFGNTIYF
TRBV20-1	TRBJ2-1	CSASFPSARAGNEQFF
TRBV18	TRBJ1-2	CASSPARVENGYTF
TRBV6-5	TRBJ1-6	CASKVARASLHF
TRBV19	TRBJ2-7	CASGASFNGGNEQYF
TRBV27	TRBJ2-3	CASSLSYTDTQYF
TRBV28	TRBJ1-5	CASGRQPQHF
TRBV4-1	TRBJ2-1	CASSQAPSGGAVEQFF
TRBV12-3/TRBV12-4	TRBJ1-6	CASSSGQSPLHF
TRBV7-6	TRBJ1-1	CASSLAQANTEAFF
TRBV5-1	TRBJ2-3	CASSSGTSGGADTQYF
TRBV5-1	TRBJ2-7	CASSPTSGGYEQYF